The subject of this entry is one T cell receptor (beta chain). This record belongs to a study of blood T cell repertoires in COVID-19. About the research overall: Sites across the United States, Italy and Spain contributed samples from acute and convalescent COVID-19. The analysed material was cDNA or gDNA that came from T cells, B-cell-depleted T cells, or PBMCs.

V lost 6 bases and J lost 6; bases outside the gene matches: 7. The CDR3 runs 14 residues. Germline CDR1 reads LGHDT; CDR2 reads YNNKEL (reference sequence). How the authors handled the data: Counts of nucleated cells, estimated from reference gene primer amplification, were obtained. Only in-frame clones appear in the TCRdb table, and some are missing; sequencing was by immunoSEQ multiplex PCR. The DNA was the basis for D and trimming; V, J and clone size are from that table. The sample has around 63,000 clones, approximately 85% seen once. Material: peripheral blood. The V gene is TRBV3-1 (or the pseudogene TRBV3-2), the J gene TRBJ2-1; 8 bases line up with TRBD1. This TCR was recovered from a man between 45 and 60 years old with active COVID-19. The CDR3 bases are TGTGCCAGCAGAGATCGGGACAGGCTCAATGAGCAGTTCTTC. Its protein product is CASRDRDRLNEQFF.